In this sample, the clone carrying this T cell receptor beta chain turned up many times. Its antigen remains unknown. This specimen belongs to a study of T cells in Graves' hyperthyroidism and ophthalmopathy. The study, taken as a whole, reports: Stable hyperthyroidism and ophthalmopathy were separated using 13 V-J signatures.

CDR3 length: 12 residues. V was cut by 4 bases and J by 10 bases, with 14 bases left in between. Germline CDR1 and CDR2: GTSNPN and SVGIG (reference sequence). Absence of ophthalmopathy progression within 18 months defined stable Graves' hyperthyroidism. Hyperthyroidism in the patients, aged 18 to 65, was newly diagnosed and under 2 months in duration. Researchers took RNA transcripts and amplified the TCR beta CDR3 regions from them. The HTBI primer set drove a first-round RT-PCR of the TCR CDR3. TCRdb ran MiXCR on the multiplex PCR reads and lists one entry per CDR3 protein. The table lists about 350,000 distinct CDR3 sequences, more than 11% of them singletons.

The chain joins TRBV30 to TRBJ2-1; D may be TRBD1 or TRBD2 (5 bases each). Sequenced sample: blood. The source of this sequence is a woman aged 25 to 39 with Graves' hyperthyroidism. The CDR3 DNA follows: TGTGCCTGGACTCGACCGGGACGGGAGCAGTTCTTC. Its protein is CAWTRPGREQFF.